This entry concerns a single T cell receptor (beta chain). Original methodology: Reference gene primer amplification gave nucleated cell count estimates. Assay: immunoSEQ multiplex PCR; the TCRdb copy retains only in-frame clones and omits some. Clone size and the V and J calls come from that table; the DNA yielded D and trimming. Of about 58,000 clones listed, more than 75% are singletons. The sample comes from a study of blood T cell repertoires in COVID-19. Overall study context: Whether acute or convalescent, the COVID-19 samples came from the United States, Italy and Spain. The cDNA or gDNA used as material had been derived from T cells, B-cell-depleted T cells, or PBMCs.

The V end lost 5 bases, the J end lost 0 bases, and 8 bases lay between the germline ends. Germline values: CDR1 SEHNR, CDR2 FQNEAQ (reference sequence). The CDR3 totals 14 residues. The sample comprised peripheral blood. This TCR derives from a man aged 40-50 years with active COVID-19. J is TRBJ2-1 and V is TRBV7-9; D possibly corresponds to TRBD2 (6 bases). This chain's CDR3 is CASSPSDSYNEQFF. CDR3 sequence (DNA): TGTGCCAGCAGCCCTAGCGACTCCTACAATGAGCAGTTCTTC.